This T cell receptor beta chain appears in the sequencing data of a study of blood T cell repertoires in COVID-19. Study at large: COVID-19 samples, acute and convalescent, were from the United States, Italy and Spain. Sources were T cells, B-cell-depleted T cells, or PBMCs; the material itself was cDNA or gDNA.

Assay: immunoSEQ multiplex PCR; the TCRdb copy retains only in-frame clones and omits some. The table has approximately 290,000 clones, around 89% seen once. The source of this sequence is a man between 25 and 39 years old with acute or convalescent COVID-19. The material sequenced was peripheral blood.

The CDR3 sequence: CASSSLSGRAGTQYF. The CDR3 bases are TGTGCCAGCAGTTCTTTAAGCGGGAGGGCCGGTACGCAGTATTTT. The chain uses TRBV27 and TRBJ2-3; 10 bases map to TRBD2. The ends lost 4 bases at V and 8 bases at J; junction bases unmatched: 9. This CDR3 is built from 15 residues. Germline CDR1 MNHEY, CDR2 SMNVEV (reference sequence).